What follows describes a single T cell receptor (beta chain). The target antigen is unknown. A universal primer binding site was introduced by template switching. The final cDNA contained unique molecular identifiers. TCRdb ran MiXCR on the 5' RACE reads and lists one entry per CDR3 protein. The profile shows approximately 1.8 million distinct CDR3 sequences, about 32% of them singletons. This record belongs to a study of identical twins. Findings and limits, study-wide: Possibly, invariant MAIT and iNKT cells partly confounded zero-insertion analyses. The degree of excess twin sharing was weaker in beta out-of-frame sequences.

J gave up 4 bases and V 2 bases, and 8 bases lay outside the gene matches. The CDR3 has 16 amino acids. The germline gives CDR1 SGHDT, CDR2 YYEEEE. There were only healthy Caucasians among the donors. The source material was cord blood. This TCR derives from a newborn girl in good health. V gene TRBV5-6 combines with J gene TRBJ1-5, with 8 bases matching TRBD1. The CDR3 region is CASSLRFGQGNQPQHF. The DNA of the CDR3 is TGTGCCAGCAGCTTACGTTTTGGACAGGGAAATCAGCCCCAGCATTTT.